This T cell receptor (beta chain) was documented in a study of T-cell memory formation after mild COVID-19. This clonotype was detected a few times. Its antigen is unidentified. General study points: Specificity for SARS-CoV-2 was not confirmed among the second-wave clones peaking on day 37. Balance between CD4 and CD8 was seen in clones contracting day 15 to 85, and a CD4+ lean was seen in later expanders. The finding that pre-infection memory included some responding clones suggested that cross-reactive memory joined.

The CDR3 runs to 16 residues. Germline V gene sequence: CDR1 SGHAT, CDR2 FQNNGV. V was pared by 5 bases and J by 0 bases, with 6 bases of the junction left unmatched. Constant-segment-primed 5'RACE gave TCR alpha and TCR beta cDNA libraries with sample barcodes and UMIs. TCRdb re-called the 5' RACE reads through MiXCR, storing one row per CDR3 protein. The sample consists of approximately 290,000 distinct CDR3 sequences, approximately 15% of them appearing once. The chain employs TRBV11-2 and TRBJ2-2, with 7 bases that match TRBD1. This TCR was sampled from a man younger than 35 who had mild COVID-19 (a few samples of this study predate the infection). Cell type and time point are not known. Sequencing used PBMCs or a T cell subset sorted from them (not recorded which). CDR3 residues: CASSELGQANTGELFF. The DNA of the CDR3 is TGTGCCAGCAGCGAGCTTGGACAGGCGAACACCGGGGAGCTGTTTTTT.